The T cell receptor (beta chain) under discussion was sequenced for a study of cytomegalovirus exposure and HLA in healthy donors. Overall study findings and caveats: Cytomegalovirus status was reportedly diagnosed by the classifier with high sensitivity and specificity. Rarity characterized most TCR sequences, yet some public TCRs appeared in many donors. The productive fraction for most TCR beta V segments was about 90% or about 30% in an earlier analysis. The investigators catalogued 150 to 200 TCR beta chains as cytomegalovirus-associated.

Worth noting for this clone: Its antigen is not identified.

With 60 Vbeta and 13 Jbeta primers, the PCR was carried out. The repertoire was sequenced with immunoSEQ multiplex PCR; TCRdb's copy has only in-frame clones and lacks some. The sample consists of 250,000 to 350,000 clones, roughly 70% of them appearing once. The sequence was collected from a female donor in good health and CMV-seronegative. The specimen sequenced was PBMCs.

In DNA, the CDR3 is TGCAGCACAACTGACAGGGCCCGGGCGTTTGGCTACACCTTC. Its translation is CSTTDRARAFGYTF. The chain recombines TRBV29-1 with TRBJ1-2; 7 positions match TRBD1. Germline V gene sequence: CDR1 SQVTM, CDR2 ANQGSEA. The CDR3 extends over 14 amino acids. V trimming: 8 bases; J trimming: 7 bases; junction bases outside the gene matches: 16.